The source of this T cell receptor (beta chain) is a study of blood T cell repertoires in COVID-19. As for the study in general: T cells, B-cell-depleted T cells, or PBMCs provided the cDNA or gDNA that served as material.

In the original workflow: Estimated nucleated cell counts came from reference gene primer amplification. This table comes from immunoSEQ multiplex PCR, and its TCRdb copy is limited to in-frame clones, with some not included. From that table come the V and J calls and clone size; the DNA was used to work out D and trimming. Of about 73,000 clones listed, over 75% are singletons. The CDR3 has 13 residues. V was pared by 3 bases and J by 8 bases, with 13 bases between. This clonotype originated in a woman aged 55-69 years with acute or convalescent COVID-19. The V call is TRBV12-3 or TRBV12-4, the J call TRBJ1-2; tentatively, D is TRBD1 (6 bases). The sequencing sample was made of peripheral blood. CDR3 in amino acids: CASSLGRGRGYTF. The CDR3 bases are TGTGCCAGCAGTTTGGGCAGGGGACGCGGCTACACCTTC.